Only a few counts were recorded for the clone carrying this T cell receptor (beta chain). Its antigen is unidentified. This record comes from a study of CD8 T cells in ankylosing spondylitis. General study points: What appeared characteristic of ankylosing spondylitis blood was a TCR beta motif of under 10 highly homologous variants.

V lost 10 bases to trimming and J lost 3 bases, with 16 bases between them. The CDR3 runs 13 residues. TCRdb re-called the 5' RACE reads through MiXCR, storing one row per CDR3 protein. Here the sample spans around 540,000 distinct CDR3 sequences, 10% to 15% being singletons. This chain links TRBV12-3 or TRBV12-4 with TRBJ2-7; D may correspond to TRBD1 or TRBD2 (6 bases each). This sequence originates from a male donor with ankylosing spondylitis. The sample was blood, either unsorted or a sorted T cell fraction (not recorded which). The CDR3 protein is CAKKPGALYEQYF. The CDR3 region has the DNA TGTGCCAAAAAACCGGGGGCCCTCTACGAGCAGTACTTC.